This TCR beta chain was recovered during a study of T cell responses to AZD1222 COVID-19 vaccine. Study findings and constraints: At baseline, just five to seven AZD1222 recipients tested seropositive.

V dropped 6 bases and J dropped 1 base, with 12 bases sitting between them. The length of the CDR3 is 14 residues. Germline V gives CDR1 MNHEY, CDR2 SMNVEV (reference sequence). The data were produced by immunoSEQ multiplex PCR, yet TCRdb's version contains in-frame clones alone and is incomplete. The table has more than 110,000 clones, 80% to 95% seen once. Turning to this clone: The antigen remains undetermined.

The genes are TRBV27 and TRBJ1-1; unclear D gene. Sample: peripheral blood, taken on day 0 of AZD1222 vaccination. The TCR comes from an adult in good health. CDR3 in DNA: TGTGCCAGCAGCCGGGGAGGGCAGAACACTGAAGCTTTCTTT. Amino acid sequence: CASSRGGQNTEAFF.